Each of the 8 T cell receptor beta chains below was sequenced from the same sample in a study of cytomegalovirus exposure and HLA in healthy donors. Both 60 Vbeta primers and 13 Jbeta primers went into the PCR. Using immunoSEQ multiplex PCR, the repertoire was profiled, and TCRdb retains in-frame clones only, with some absent. This table holds 90,000 to 120,000 clones, under 85% found once. The specimen was PBMCs. These receptors were collected from a male donor in good health and CMV-seronegative.

The rearrangement links TRBV5-4 to TRBJ2-1; D is uncertain. The V end lost 3 bases, the J end lost 5 bases, and 9 bases lay between the germline ends. The CDR3 extends over 13 amino acids. Germline assignment: CDR1 SGHNT and CDR2 YYREEE (reference sequence). Here the CDR3 reads CASSYSRHNEQFF. CDR3 DNA: TGTGCCAGCAGCTATTCGCGGCACAATGAGCAGTTCTTC.

The J gene is TRBJ2-2, the V gene TRBV7-2; TRBD2 might be the D (5 bases). CDR3 length equals 15 residues. V lost 5 bases and J lost 3, with 13 bases in between. The germline gives CDR1 SGHTA, CDR2 FQGNSA. CDR3 loop: CASSTRVEDTGELFF. The CDR3 DNA follows: TGTGCCAGCAGCACCCGGGTGGAGGACACCGGGGAGCTGTTTTTT. The whole variable domain, filled in from reference TRBV7-2 and TRBJ2-2, reads GAGVSQSPSNKVTEKGKDVELRCDPISGHTALYWYRQSLGQGLEFLIYFQGNSAPDKSGLPSDRFSAERTGGSVSTLTIQRTQQEDSAVYLCASSTRVEDTGELFFGEGSRLTVL.

CDR3 nucleotide sequence: TGTGCCAGTAGTTTCCCAGGGTATGGCTACACCTTC. This sequence encodes CASSFPGYGYTF. The chain couples TRBV19 to TRBJ1-2, with D possibly matching TRBD1 (5 bases). Deletions cut 5 bases from V and 5 bases from J, with 9 bases between. Germline V gene data show CDR1 as LNHDA and CDR2 as SQIVND (reference sequence). This CDR3 spans 12 amino acids. The variable domain in full, with the rest retrieved from reference TRBV19 and TRBJ1-2, is DGGITQSPKYLFRKEGQNVTLSCEQNLNHDAMYWYRQDPGQGLRLIYYSQIVNDFQKGDIAEGYSVSREKKESFPLTVTSAQKNPTAFYLCASSFPGYGYTFGSGTRLTVV.

This clone was seen a few times. V gene TRBV21-1 combines with J gene TRBJ2-3; whether TRBD2, the table's D call, matches the DNA was not checked. TRBV21-1 is a known pseudogene. CDR3 length equals 16 residues. The CDR3: CASSKGRRLCTDTQYF. DNA of the CDR3: TGTGCCAGCAGCAAAGGGAGGCGACTCTGCACAGATACGCAGTATTTT.

The chain joins TRBV30 to TRBJ2-3; D remains ambiguous. Trimming removed 4 bases from V and 3 bases from J, with 11 bases in between. The germline V gene encodes CDR1 GTSNPN and CDR2 SVGIG (reference sequence). The CDR3 spans 13 residues. In DNA, the CDR3 is TGTGCCTGGACCGCGGCACTGACAGATACGCAGTATTTT. Amino acid sequence: CAWTAALTDTQYF. The whole variable domain, remainder taken from reference TRBV30 and TRBJ2-3, is SQTIHQWPATLVQPVGSPLSLECTVEGTSNPNLYWYRQAAGRGLQLLFYSVGIGQISSEVPQNLSASRPQDRQFILSSKKLLLSDSGFYLCAWTAALTDTQYFGPGTRLTVL.

The chain carries TRBV4-1 and TRBJ1-6; 7 bases are shared with TRBD1. The germline CDR1 and CDR2 sequences are MGHRA and YSYEKL. This CDR3 spans 15 amino acids. After removal of 0 bases from V and 8 bases from J, the junction contained 4 bases not matched to a gene. CDR3 bases: TGCGCCAGCAGCCAAGAGACGACAGGGCATTCACCCCTCCACTTT. Translating gives CASSQETTGHSPLHF.

This clone has just a few counts. The chain has TRBV4-1 and TRBJ1-1; D call uncertain. The V end was cut by 1 base, the J end by 1 base, with 7 bases between. This CDR3 comprises 14 residues. Germline V lookup: CDR1 MGHRA, CDR2 YSYEKL. The CDR3 reads CASSQVRRNTEAFF. In DNA, the CDR3 is TGCGCCAGCAGCCAAGTGCGGAGGAACACTGAAGCTTTCTTT.

This clone was picked up a small number of times. This chain uses TRBV6-4 with TRBJ2-4; 11 bases align to TRBD2. V lost 8 bases and J lost 0; bases outside the gene matches: 9. The CDR3 covers 17 residues. CDR1 is MRHNA and CDR2 is SNTAGT in the germline V gene. In DNA form, the CDR3 reads TGTGCCAGCTCCGGGACTAGCGGTCCTTTAGCCAAAAACATTCAGTACTTC. This codes for CASSGTSGPLAKNIQYF.